This T cell receptor beta chain was observed in a study of CD8 T cells in Susac syndrome. Trimming shortened V by 1 base and J by 3 bases, and 13 bases separated the two germline ends. The CDR3 length is 15 residues. Germline V lookup: CDR1 MGHRA, CDR2 YSYEKL. TCR beta sequencing was performed on blood CD8+ and CD4+ T cells. Random hexamers were used to reverse transcribe an amount of roughly 0.5 to 1 ug RNA. One entry per CDR3 protein results from TCRdb running MiXCR on the immunoSEQ multiplex PCR reads. The table includes 160,000 or so distinct CDR3 sequences, about 90% detected once. This TCR came from a human donor in good health. The chain employs TRBV4-1 and TRBJ2-7, with a possible D match to TRBD1 (6 bases). The specimen was CD4+ T cells from PBMCs. CDR3 coding DNA: TGCGCCAGCAGCCAAGGTCAGGGGCCTAACTACGAGCAGTACTTC. This translates into CASSQGQGPNYEQYF.